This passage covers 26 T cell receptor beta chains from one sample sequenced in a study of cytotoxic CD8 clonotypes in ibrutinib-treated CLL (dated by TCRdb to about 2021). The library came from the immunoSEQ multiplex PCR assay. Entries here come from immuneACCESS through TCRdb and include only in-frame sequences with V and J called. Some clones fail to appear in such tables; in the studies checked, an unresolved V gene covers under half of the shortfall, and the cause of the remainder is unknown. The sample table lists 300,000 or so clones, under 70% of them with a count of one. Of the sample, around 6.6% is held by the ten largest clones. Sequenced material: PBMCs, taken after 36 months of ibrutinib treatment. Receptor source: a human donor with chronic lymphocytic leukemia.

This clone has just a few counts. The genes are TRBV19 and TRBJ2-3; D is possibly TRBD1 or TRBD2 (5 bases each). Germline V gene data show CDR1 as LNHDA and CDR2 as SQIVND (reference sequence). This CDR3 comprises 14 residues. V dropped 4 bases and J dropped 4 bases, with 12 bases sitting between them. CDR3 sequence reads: CASSKKRGSDTQYF. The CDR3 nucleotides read TGTGCCAGTAGTAAAAAGAGGGGCTCAGATACGCAGTATTTT.

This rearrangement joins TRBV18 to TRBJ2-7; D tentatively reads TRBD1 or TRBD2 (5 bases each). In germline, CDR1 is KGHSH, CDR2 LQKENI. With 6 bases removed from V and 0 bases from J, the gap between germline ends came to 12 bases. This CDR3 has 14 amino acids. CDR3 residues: CASSLAGSSYEQYF. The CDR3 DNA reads TGTGCCAGCTCCTTGGCAGGGAGCTCCTACGAGCAGTACTTC.

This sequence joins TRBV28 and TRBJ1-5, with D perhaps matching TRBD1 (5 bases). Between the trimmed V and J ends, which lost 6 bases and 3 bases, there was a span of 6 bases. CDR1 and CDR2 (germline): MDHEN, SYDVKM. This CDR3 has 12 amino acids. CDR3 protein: CASRDTNQPQHF. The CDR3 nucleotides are TGTGCCAGCAGGGACACCAATCAGCCCCAGCATTTT.

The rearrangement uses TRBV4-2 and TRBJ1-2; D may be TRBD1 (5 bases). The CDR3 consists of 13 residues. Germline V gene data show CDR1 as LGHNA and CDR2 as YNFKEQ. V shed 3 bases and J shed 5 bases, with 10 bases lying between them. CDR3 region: CASSQADSYGYTF. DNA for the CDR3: TGTGCCAGCAGCCAGGCCGACAGTTATGGCTACACCTTC.

CDR3 bases: TGTGCCAGCAGTTGGACAGGTACTAGGAACGAGCAGTACTTC. Translation: CASSWTGTRNEQYF. V usage is TRBV25-1 and J usage is TRBJ2-7; 7 bases are a match to TRBD1. CDR1 is MGHDK, CDR2 SYGVNS, per germline. J lost 5 bases, V lost 5 bases, and 9 bases had no gene match. This CDR3 is built from 14 residues.

In DNA form, the CDR3 reads TGTGCCAGCAGCTTCCAGCGGGGTCGTGGCTACACCTTC. The encoded protein is CASSFQRGRGYTF. J is TRBJ1-2 and V is TRBV7-8; no firm D call. The CDR3 consists of 13 residues. V was clipped by 3 bases and J by 7 bases, with 12 bases between them. Germline V gives CDR1 SGHVS, CDR2 FQNEAQ.

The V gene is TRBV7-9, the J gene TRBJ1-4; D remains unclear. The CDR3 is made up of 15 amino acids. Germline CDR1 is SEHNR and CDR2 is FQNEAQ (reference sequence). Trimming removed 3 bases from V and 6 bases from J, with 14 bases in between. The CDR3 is CASSLVGQEYEKLFF. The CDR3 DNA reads TGTGCCAGCAGCTTGGTCGGGCAGGAGTATGAAAAACTGTTTTTT.

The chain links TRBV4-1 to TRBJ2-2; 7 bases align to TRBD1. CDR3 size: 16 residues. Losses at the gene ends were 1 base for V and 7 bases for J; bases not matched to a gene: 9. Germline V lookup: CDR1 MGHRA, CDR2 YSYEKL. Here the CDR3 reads CASSQVGTGDYGELFF. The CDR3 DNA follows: TGCGCCAGCAGCCAAGTAGGCACAGGGGATTACGGGGAGCTGTTTTTT.

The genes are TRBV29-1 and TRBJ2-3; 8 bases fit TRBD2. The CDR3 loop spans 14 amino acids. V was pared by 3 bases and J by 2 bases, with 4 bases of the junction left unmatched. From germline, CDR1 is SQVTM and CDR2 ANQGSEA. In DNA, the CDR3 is TGCAGCGTTGAGCCAGCGGGGGTCACAGATACGCAGTATTTT. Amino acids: CSVEPAGVTDTQYF.

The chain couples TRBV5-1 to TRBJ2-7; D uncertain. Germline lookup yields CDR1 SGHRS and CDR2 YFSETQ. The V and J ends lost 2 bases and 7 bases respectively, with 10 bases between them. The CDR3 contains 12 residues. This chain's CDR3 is CASSFPSEEQYF. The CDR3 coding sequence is TGCGCCAGCAGCTTCCCCAGTGAGGAGCAGTACTTC.

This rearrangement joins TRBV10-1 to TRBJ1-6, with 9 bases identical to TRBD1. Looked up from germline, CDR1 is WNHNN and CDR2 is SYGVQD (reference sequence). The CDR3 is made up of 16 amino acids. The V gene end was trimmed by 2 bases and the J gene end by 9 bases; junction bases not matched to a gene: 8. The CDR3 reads CASSEGTGSKSSPLHF. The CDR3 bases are TGCGCCAGCAGTGAGGGGACAGGGTCTAAGAGTTCACCCCTCCACTTT.

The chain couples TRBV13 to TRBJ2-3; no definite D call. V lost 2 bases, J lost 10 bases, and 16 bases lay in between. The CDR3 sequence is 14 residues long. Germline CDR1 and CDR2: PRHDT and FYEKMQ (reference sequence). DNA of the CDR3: TGTGCCAGCAGCTTAAGTCTGAGTCGAGTAGCGCAGTATTTT. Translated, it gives CASSLSLSRVAQYF.

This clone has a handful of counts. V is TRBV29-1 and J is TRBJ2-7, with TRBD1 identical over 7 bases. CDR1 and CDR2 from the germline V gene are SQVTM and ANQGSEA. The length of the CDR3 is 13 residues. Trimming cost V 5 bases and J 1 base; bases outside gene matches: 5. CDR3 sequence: CSVLTGNSYEQYF. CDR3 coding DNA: TGCAGCGTTTTGACAGGGAATTCCTACGAGCAGTACTTC.

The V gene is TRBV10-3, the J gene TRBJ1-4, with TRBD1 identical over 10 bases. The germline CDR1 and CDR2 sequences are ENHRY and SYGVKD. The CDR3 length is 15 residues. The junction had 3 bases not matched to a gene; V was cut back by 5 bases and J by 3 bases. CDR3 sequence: CAISTGTGANEKLFF. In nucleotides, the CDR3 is TGTGCCATCAGTACCGGGACAGGGGCTAATGAAAAACTGTTTTTT.

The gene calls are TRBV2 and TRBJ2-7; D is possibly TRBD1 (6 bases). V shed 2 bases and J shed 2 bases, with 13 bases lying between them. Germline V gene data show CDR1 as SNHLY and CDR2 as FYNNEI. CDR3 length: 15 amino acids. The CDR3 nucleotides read TGTGCCAGCAGTGAAACAGGGTTCCCAACCTACGAGCAGTACTTC. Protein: CASSETGFPTYEQYF.

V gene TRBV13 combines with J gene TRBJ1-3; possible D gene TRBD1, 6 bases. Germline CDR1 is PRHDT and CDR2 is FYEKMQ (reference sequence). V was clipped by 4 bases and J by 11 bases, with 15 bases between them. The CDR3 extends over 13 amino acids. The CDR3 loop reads CASSYDRRGAIYF. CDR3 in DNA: TGTGCCAGCAGCTACGACAGGCGGGGGGCCATATATTTT.

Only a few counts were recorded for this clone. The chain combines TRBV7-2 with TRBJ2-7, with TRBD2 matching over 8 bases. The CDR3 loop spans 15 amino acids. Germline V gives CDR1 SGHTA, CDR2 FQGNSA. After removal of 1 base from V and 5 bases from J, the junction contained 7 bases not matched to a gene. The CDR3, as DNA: TGTGCCAGCAGCTTAGGTACGGGGGGGTTCAACGAGCAGTACTTC. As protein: CASSLGTGGFNEQYF. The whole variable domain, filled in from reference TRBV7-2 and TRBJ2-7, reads GAGVSQSPSNKVTEKGKDVELRCDPISGHTALYWYRQSLGQGLEFLIYFQGNSAPDKSGLPSDRFSAERTGGSVSTLTIQRTQQEDSAVYLCASSLGTGGFNEQYFGPGTRLTVT.

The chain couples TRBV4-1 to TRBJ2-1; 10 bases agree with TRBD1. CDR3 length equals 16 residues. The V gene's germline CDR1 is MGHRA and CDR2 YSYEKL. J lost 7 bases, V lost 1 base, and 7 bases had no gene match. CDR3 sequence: CASSQVPGQGYNEQFF. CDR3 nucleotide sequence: TGCGCCAGCAGCCAAGTACCGGGACAGGGGTATAATGAGCAGTTCTTC.

The CDR3 loop is CASSLLQGSYEQYF. CDR3 sequence (DNA): TGTGCCAGCAGCTTACTACAGGGGTCCTACGAGCAGTACTTC. The chain links TRBV7-2 to TRBJ2-7, with TRBD1 matching 7 bases. The length of the CDR3 is 14 residues. In germline, CDR1 is SGHTA, CDR2 FQGNSA. The junction had 2 bases not matched to a gene; V was cut back by 2 bases and J by 1 base.

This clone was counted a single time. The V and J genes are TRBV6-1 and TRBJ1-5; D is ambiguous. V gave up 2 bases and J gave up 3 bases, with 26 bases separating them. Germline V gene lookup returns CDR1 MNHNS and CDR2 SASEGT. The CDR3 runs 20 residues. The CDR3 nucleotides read TGTGCCAGCAGTGAATCCTCCGGCGGCAGAAGGGTTCTTTACAATCAGCCCCAGCATTTT. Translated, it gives CASSESSGGRRVLYNQPQHF.

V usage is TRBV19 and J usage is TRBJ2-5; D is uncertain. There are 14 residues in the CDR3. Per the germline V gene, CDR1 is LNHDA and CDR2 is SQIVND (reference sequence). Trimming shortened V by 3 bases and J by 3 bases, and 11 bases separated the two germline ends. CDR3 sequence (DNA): TGTGCCAGTAGTATGGCTTGGCTAGAAGAGACCCAGTACTTC. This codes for CASSMAWLEETQYF.

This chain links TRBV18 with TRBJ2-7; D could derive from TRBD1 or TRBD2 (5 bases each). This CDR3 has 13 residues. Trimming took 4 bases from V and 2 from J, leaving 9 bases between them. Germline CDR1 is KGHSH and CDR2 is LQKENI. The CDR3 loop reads CASSRDLAYEQYF. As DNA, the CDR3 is TGTGCCAGCTCACGGGACCTAGCCTACGAGCAGTACTTC.

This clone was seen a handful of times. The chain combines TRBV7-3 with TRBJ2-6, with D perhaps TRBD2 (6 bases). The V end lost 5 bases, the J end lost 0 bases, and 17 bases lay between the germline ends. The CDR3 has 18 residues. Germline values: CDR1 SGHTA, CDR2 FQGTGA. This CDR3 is CASSPRGSLNSGANVLTF. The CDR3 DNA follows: TGTGCCAGCAGCCCGCGGGGCAGCCTGAACTCTGGGGCCAACGTCCTGACTTTC.

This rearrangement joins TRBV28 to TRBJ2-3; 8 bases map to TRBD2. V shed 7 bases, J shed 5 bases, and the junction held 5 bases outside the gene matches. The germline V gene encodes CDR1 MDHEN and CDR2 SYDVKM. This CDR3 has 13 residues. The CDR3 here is CASTRAGGDTQYF. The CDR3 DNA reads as TGTGCCAGCACCCGCGCGGGGGGAGATACGCAGTATTTT.

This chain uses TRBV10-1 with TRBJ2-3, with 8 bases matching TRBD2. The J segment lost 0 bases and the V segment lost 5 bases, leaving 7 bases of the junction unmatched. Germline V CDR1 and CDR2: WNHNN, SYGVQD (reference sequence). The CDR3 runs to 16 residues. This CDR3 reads CASSKGTRRSTDTQYF. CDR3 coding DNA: TGCGCCAGCAGTAAAGGGACTAGACGGAGCACAGATACGCAGTATTTT.

The CDR3 region is CASRGSLNTGELFF. DNA of the CDR3: TGTGCCAGCAGGGGTAGCCTAAACACCGGGGAGCTGTTTTTT. The genes are TRBV9 and TRBJ2-2; D gene uncertain. The CDR3 runs 14 residues. The ends were cut back, 5 bases at V and 2 bases at J, with 10 bases in the middle. Per the germline V gene, CDR1 is SGDLS and CDR2 is YYNGEE.